The 27 T cell receptor beta chains given below trace back to one sample, sequenced in a study of T cell responses to AZD1222 COVID-19 vaccine. TCRdb keeps only in-frame clones here, not all; method: immunoSEQ multiplex PCR. The data contain under 140,000 clones, less than 95% of them singletons. The sequencing used peripheral blood, collected on day 0 of AZD1222 vaccination. The receptors were sampled from an adult in good health.

The chain joins TRBV6-5 to TRBJ2-3; D is uncertain. Trimming stripped 4 bases from V and 6 bases from J, with 14 bases between. Germline V gene sequence: CDR1 MNHEY, CDR2 SVGAGI. This CDR3 is 14 amino acids long. CDR3 sequence reads: CASSFLGPLDTQYF. In DNA form, the CDR3 reads TGTGCCAGCAGTTTCTTAGGGCCCCTGGATACGCAGTATTTT.

The CDR3 DNA follows: TGTGCCAGCAGCCAAGTCAAGCGGGGGTACTACGAGCAGTACTTC. Its translation is CASSQVKRGYYEQYF. The chain has TRBV3-1 (or the pseudogene TRBV3-2) and TRBJ2-7, with 8 bases that match TRBD2. Trimming at V came to 1 base and at J to 3 bases, leaving 5 bases not matched to a gene. The CDR3 runs 15 residues. Germline CDR1 LGHDT, CDR2 YNNKEL (reference sequence).

V usage is TRBV5-6 and J usage is TRBJ2-5, with D hard to call. Germline V gene lookup returns CDR1 SGHDT and CDR2 YYEEEE. Trimming removed 1 base from V and 2 bases from J, with 24 bases in between. The CDR3 spans 19 residues. Written as DNA, the CDR3 is TGTGCCAGCAGCTTGAACGGGCGTTTTCAGTTGGGCTCACAAGAGACCCAGTACTTC. It specifies CASSLNGRFQLGSQETQYF.

The J gene is TRBJ1-6, the V gene TRBV10-1, with TRBD1 as a possible D gene (6 bases). The CDR3 has 16 amino acids. CDR1 is WNHNN, CDR2 SYGVQD, per germline (reference sequence). V was shortened by 3 bases and J by 7 bases, with 16 bases between the two germline ends. DNA for the CDR3: TGCGCCAGCAGTGAAACGCCCGACAGGAGGAATTCACCCCTCCACTTT. Amino acids: CASSETPDRRNSPLHF.

The V and J genes are TRBV5-5 and TRBJ2-7; TRBD2 agrees at 11 bases. The ends lost 0 bases at V and 4 bases at J; junction bases unmatched: 3. The germline gives CDR1 SGHKS, CDR2 YYEKEE (reference sequence). The CDR3 extends over 15 amino acids. The CDR3 is CASSLGSGGDYEQYF. The DNA of the CDR3 is TGTGCCAGCAGCTTGGGTAGCGGGGGGGATTACGAGCAGTACTTC.

The genes are TRBV5-1 and TRBJ1-3; 10 bases agree with TRBD1. CDR3 length: 16 residues. Germline-derived CDR1 and CDR2 are SGHRS and YFSETQ. Germline trimming cut 4 bases from V and 0 bases from J; bases unmatched to any gene: 4. The chain's CDR3 is CASSPRQGASGNTIYF. CDR3 DNA sequence: TGCGCCAGCAGCCCTCGACAGGGGGCCTCTGGAAACACCATATATTTT.

The rearrangement links TRBV4-1 to TRBJ1-6; a possible D gene is TRBD1 (6 bases). The CDR3 spans 16 residues. Per the germline V gene, CDR1 is MGHRA and CDR2 is YSYEKL. V gave up 0 bases and J gave up 8 bases, with 14 bases separating them. CDR3 residues: CASSQDPGRGYSPLHF. The CDR3 DNA is TGCGCCAGCAGCCAAGATCCGGGCAGGGGTTATTCACCCCTCCACTTT.

This chain uses TRBV6-6 with TRBJ2-1; 9 bases align to TRBD2. Trimming removed 5 bases from V and 4 bases from J; junction bases left unmatched: 12. The CDR3 totals 17 residues. Germline V gene data show CDR1 as MNHNY and CDR2 as SVGAGI (reference sequence). CDR3 residues: CASSRMTVAGEYNEQFF. In nucleotides, the CDR3 is TGTGCCAGCAGTCGAATGACAGTAGCGGGGGAATACAATGAGCAGTTCTTC.

The rearrangement uses TRBV6-1 and TRBJ1-2; tentatively, D is TRBD1 (6 bases). V was shortened by 3 bases and J by 4 bases, with 9 bases between the two germline ends. CDR1 MNHNS and CDR2 SASEGT come from the germline V gene. The CDR3 length is 13 residues. CDR3 residues: CASSDGTLYGYTF. The CDR3 DNA follows: TGTGCCAGCAGTGACGGGACACTCTATGGCTACACCTTC.

This chain's CDR3 is CASSVAWATTGNTIYF. CDR3 in DNA: TGTGCCAGCAGCGTAGCTTGGGCGACGACTGGAAACACCATATATTTT. V gene TRBV9 combines with J gene TRBJ1-3; D unresolved. Looked up from germline, CDR1 is SGDLS and CDR2 is YYNGEE. V was shortened by 0 bases and J by 2 bases, with 12 bases between the two germline ends. This CDR3 has 16 residues.

The rearrangement links TRBV30 to TRBJ1-1; the match to TRBD1 covers 7 bases. Trimming removed 0 bases from V and 7 bases from J; junction bases left unmatched: 11. The CDR3 totals 15 residues. Germline values: CDR1 GTSNPN, CDR2 SVGIG (reference sequence). The chain's CDR3 is CAWSVQDRIMGEAFF. The CDR3 nucleotides are TGTGCCTGGAGTGTACAGGACAGGATTATGGGTGAAGCTTTCTTT.

The chain couples TRBV28 to TRBJ2-1; the D gene is possibly TRBD1 (6 bases). V was shortened by 8 bases and J by 10 bases, with 15 bases between the two germline ends. Germline assignment: CDR1 MDHEN and CDR2 SYDVKM. This CDR3 spans 12 amino acids. DNA of the CDR3: TGTGCCAGCGCAACAGGGTTTAGGGAGCAGTTCTTC. Translation: CASATGFREQFF.

J is TRBJ1-4 and V is TRBV6-5; D uncertain. The ends were cut back, 6 bases at V and 7 bases at J, with 12 bases in the middle. The CDR3 is made up of 13 amino acids. Germline CDR1 is MNHEY and CDR2 is SVGAGI. CDR3 bases: TGTGCCAGCAGCCCCCGAGGTTCTGAAAAACTGTTTTTT. Residues: CASSPRGSEKLFF.

The chain couples TRBV19 to TRBJ1-1, with D unresolved. The length of the CDR3 is 15 residues. CDR1 is LNHDA and CDR2 is SQIVND in the germline V gene (reference sequence). With 1 base removed from V and 1 base from J, the gap between germline ends came to 10 bases. As DNA, the CDR3 is TGTGCCAGTAGTATAGGTGGCAGTTCGAACACTGAAGCTTTCTTT. It codes for CASSIGGSSNTEAFF. The full variable domain, in which reference TRBV19 and TRBJ1-1 provide the parts outside the CDR3, is DGGITQSPKYLFRKEGQNVTLSCEQNLNHDAMYWYRQDPGQGLRLIYYSQIVNDFQKGDIAEGYSVSREKKESFPLTVTSAQKNPTAFYLCASSIGGSSNTEAFFGQGTRLTVV.

As DNA, the CDR3 is TGTGCCAGCAGCTTAGGGTGGTTAGCGGGGGACAATGAGCAGTTCTTC. Translation gives CASSLGWLAGDNEQFF. The chain carries TRBV11-1 and TRBJ2-1, with 9 bases identical to TRBD2. Germline trimming cut 1 base from V and 5 bases from J; bases unmatched to any gene: 6. CDR3 length equals 16 residues. Germline V lookup: CDR1 SGHAT, CDR2 FQDESV (reference sequence).

V usage is TRBV19 and J usage is TRBJ1-6, with D possibly being TRBD1 (5 bases). CDR1 LNHDA and CDR2 SQIVND come from the germline V gene (reference sequence). With 5 bases removed from V and 4 bases from J, the gap between germline ends came to 12 bases. The CDR3 has 15 residues. Here the CDR3 DNA reads TGTGCCAGTAGTTCGACAGAGAATTATAATTCACCCCTCCACTTT. Translated, it gives CASSSTENYNSPLHF.

The rearrangement links TRBV19 to TRBJ1-3; D is unresolved. This CDR3 region has 12 residues. In germline, CDR1 is LNHDA, CDR2 SQIVND (reference sequence). Trimming took 8 bases from V and 4 from J, leaving 9 bases between them. CDR3 protein: CASGDIGNTIYF. The CDR3 bases are TGTGCCAGTGGGGATATCGGAAACACCATATATTTT. The entire variable domain, with the rest obtained from reference TRBV19 and TRBJ1-3, is as follows: DGGITQSPKYLFRKEGQNVTLSCEQNLNHDAMYWYRQDPGQGLRLIYYSQIVNDFQKGDIAEGYSVSREKKESFPLTVTSAQKNPTAFYLCASGDIGNTIYFGEGSWLTVV.

This chain connects TRBV7-9 to TRBJ1-3; no reliable D call. The CDR3 consists of 15 residues. Per the germline V gene, CDR1 is SEHNR and CDR2 is FQNEAQ (reference sequence). Trimming pared 3 bases from V and 4 bases from J, leaving 13 bases between. CDR3 DNA sequence: TGTGCCAGCAGCTTGATCGGGAGAACCGGAAACACCATATATTTT. Translating it yields CASSLIGRTGNTIYF.

The chain is built from TRBV18 and TRBJ2-7; no clear D gene. The CDR3 totals 14 residues. The V gene's germline CDR1 is KGHSH and CDR2 LQKENI. V lost 2 bases to trimming and J lost 3 bases, with 11 bases between them. DNA for the CDR3: TGTGCCAGCTCACCAGGTGTCGGCAACTACGAGCAGTACTTC. This codes for CASSPGVGNYEQYF.

This clone was counted a single time. This chain uses TRBV6-6 with TRBJ1-6, with a weak D call TRBD1 (5 bases). Trimming took off 6 bases at V and 9 bases at J, with 21 bases between the two ends. CDR3 length: 16 residues. CDR1 and CDR2 from the germline V gene are MNHNY and SVGAGI (reference sequence). The CDR3 is CASRPDPGLGGSPLHF. The CDR3 region has the DNA TGTGCCAGCAGGCCCGACCCGGGTCTCGGGGGTTCACCCCTCCACTTT.

J is TRBJ2-7 and V is TRBV4-1; D not certain. CDR1 and CDR2 from the germline V gene are MGHRA and YSYEKL. V lost 0 bases and J lost 2, with 14 bases in between. The CDR3 is 16 residues long. In DNA form, the CDR3 reads TGCGCCAGCAGCCAAGACATAGCCCAGGAAACCTACGAGCAGTACTTC. Protein: CASSQDIAQETYEQYF.

The V and J genes are TRBV6-5 and TRBJ1-2; a possible D gene is TRBD1 (6 bases). This CDR3 spans 12 amino acids. Trimming removed 9 bases at V and 5 bases at J, with 13 bases between. CDR1 is MNHEY, CDR2 SVGAGI, per germline. Here the CDR3 DNA reads TGTGCCAGTAGGGGGTCTCCTTATGGCTACACCTTC. Translated: CASRGSPYGYTF.

V and J are TRBV29-1 and TRBJ1-2; D possibly corresponds to TRBD1 (6 bases). Trimming took off 7 bases at V and 6 bases at J, with 18 bases between the two ends. The germline gives CDR1 SQVTM, CDR2 ANQGSEA. This CDR3 spans 13 amino acids. The CDR3 DNA reads TGCAGCGAAAGTGGCGGGGGCGCAGATGGCTACACCTTC. Its protein product is CSESGGGADGYTF.

The chain has TRBV5-5 and TRBJ1-1; D is ambiguous. Germline V gene sequence: CDR1 SGHKS, CDR2 YYEKEE (reference sequence). With 1 base removed from V and 1 base from J, the gap between germline ends came to 11 bases. CDR3 length: 15 amino acids. CDR3 coding DNA: TGTGCCAGCAGCTTGACGAGTGCGGCGAACACTGAAGCTTTCTTT. This codes for CASSLTSAANTEAFF.

The J gene is TRBJ1-1, the V gene TRBV27; the D gene is possibly TRBD1 (5 bases). The germline V and J ends were trimmed by 8 bases and 1 base, with 14 bases remaining between them. There are 14 residues in the CDR3. Germline V gene lookup returns CDR1 MNHEY and CDR2 SMNVEV (reference sequence). The chain's CDR3 is CASQLGESNTEAFF. The CDR3 DNA follows: TGTGCCAGCCAGTTAGGGGAATCGAACACTGAAGCTTTCTTT.

The chain combines TRBV19 with TRBJ1-2; D perhaps matches TRBD1 (5 bases). Trimming removed 3 bases at V and 4 bases at J, with 9 bases between. Germline V gene data show CDR1 as LNHDA and CDR2 as SQIVND (reference sequence). The CDR3 is 13 amino acids. Written as DNA, the CDR3 is TGTGCCAGTAGTATGACAGTCAGCTATGGCTACACCTTC. The encoded protein is CASSMTVSYGYTF.

The rearrangement links TRBV29-1 to TRBJ2-7; D remains ambiguous. Germline V gene sequence: CDR1 SQVTM, CDR2 ANQGSEA. The CDR3 runs to 12 residues. V was clipped by 7 bases and J by 2 bases, with 12 bases between them. DNA for the CDR3: TGCAGCGCTACGGACGGCACCTACGAGCAGTACTTC. As protein: CSATDGTYEQYF.